Presented here are 17 T cell receptor beta chains from one specimen sequenced in a study of T cell changes during pregnancy in multiple sclerosis. Produced via immunoSEQ multiplex PCR; TCRdb's table is partial and in-frame only. Of about 13,000 clones listed, about 90% are singletons. This specimen was CD8+ T cells from peripheral blood mononuclear cells, taken in the first trimester of pregnancy. The origin of the receptors is a female donor with multiple sclerosis, enrolled in a pregnancy study.

The chain recombines TRBV27 with TRBJ1-1; no clear D. Germline values: CDR1 MNHEY, CDR2 SMNVEV (reference sequence). This CDR3 has 13 residues. V lost 5 bases, J lost 0 bases, and 7 bases lay in between. The CDR3 reads CASSASVNTEAFF. CDR3 DNA: TGTGCCAGCAGTGCCTCAGTGAACACTGAAGCTTTCTTT.

This clone showed up just a few times. V is TRBV4-2 and J is TRBJ2-5, with TRBD2 matching over 8 bases. Germline V gene data show CDR1 as LGHNA and CDR2 as YNFKEQ. Trimming cost V 0 bases and J 1 base; bases outside gene matches: 1. The CDR3 is made up of 15 amino acids. CDR3 in DNA: TGTGCCAGCAGCCAAGATCGGGGGGGCCAAGAGACCCAGTACTTC. It codes for CASSQDRGGQETQYF.

This clone was counted a few times. The chain uses TRBV6-4 and TRBJ2-1, with D perhaps matching TRBD1 (6 bases). From germline, CDR1 is MRHNA and CDR2 SNTAGT. The CDR3 has 13 amino acids. Trimming pared 3 bases from V and 4 bases from J, leaving 7 bases between. The DNA for the CDR3 is TGTGCCAGCAGTGAGGACAGTTACAATGAGCAGTTCTTC. Translation gives CASSEDSYNEQFF.

This chain joins TRBV6-5 and TRBJ1-2, with D uncertain. The ends were cut back, 2 bases at V and 0 bases at J, with 7 bases in the middle. In germline, CDR1 is MNHEY, CDR2 SVGAGI. The CDR3 is 14 residues long. CDR3 bases: TGTGCCAGCAGTTACCTCGGGACTAACTATGGCTACACCTTC. Residues: CASSYLGTNYGYTF.

V usage is TRBV28 and J usage is TRBJ2-4; TRBD1 matches at 8 bases. V shed 2 bases and J 4 bases; nucleotides not matched to a gene: 7. CDR3 size: 16 residues. Looked up from germline, CDR1 is MDHEN and CDR2 is SYDVKM. The CDR3 DNA follows: TGTGCCAGCAGTTTAGAACTTAGGACAGGGAAAAACATTCAGTACTTC. Its protein product is CASSLELRTGKNIQYF. Full variable domain (rest looked up from reference TRBV28 and TRBJ2-4): DVKVTQSSRYLVKRTGEKVFLECVQDMDHENMFWYRQDPGLGLRLIYFSYDVKMKEKGDIPEGYSVSREKKERFSLILESASTNQTSMYLCASSLELRTGKNIQYFGAGTRLSVL.

The gene calls are TRBV9 and TRBJ2-2; D ambiguous. Trimming left V 3 bases short and J 0 bases short, with 6 bases between. Germline V gives CDR1 SGDLS, CDR2 YYNGEE. The CDR3 length is 14 residues. CDR3 in amino acids: CASSALANTGELFF. CDR3 bases: TGTGCCAGCAGCGCCCTCGCGAACACCGGGGAGCTGTTTTTT.

V gene TRBV9 combines with J gene TRBJ1-2; perhaps TRBD1 as D (5 bases). The V gene's germline CDR1 is SGDLS and CDR2 YYNGEE. Trimming removed 3 bases from V and 2 bases from J, with 23 bases in between. The length of the CDR3 is 18 residues. CDR3 bases: TGTGCCAGCAGCGAGGGGACGGCAGTAGGGGAGGTGAACTATGGCTACACCTTC. This translates into CASSEGTAVGEVNYGYTF.

V usage is TRBV28 and J usage is TRBJ1-2; 8 positions match TRBD1. Germline-derived CDR1 and CDR2 are MDHEN and SYDVKM. The CDR3 spans 13 residues. The V and J ends lost 3 bases and 12 bases, in that order; junction bases with no gene match: 9. The CDR3 sequence: CASSFYLTGDDTF. The CDR3 nucleotides read TGTGCCAGCAGTTTTTACCTGACAGGGGACGACACCTTC.

The V gene is TRBV19, the J gene TRBJ2-1; possibly TRBD2 for D (6 bases). CDR3 length: 13 residues. The ends were cut back, 3 bases at V and 15 bases at J, with 18 bases in the middle. Per germline, CDR1 LNHDA and CDR2 SQIVND (reference sequence). The CDR3 is CASSISPGGRPFF. In nucleotides, the CDR3 is TGTGCCAGTAGTATTAGCCCCGGGGGACGACCGTTCTTC.

V gene TRBV12-2 combines with J gene TRBJ1-1. TRBV12-2 is termed a pseudogene. CDR3 length: 16 residues. In nucleotides, the CDR3 is TGTGCAAGTCGCCTCCGCGCATTCCACTTGGACACTGAAGCTTTCTTT. As protein: CASRLRAFHLDTEAFF.

The rearrangement joins TRBV5-6 to TRBJ2-4, with D uncertain. Germline V CDR1 and CDR2: SGHDT, YYEEEE. The length of the CDR3 is 16 residues. The ends were cut back, 1 base at V and 0 bases at J, with 11 bases in the middle. In DNA form, the CDR3 reads TGTGCCAGCAGCTTGCGTAGTCTTTTAGCCAAAAACATTCAGTACTTC. Translation gives CASSLRSLLAKNIQYF.

This chain links TRBV7-9 with TRBJ1-4; 7 nucleotides match TRBD1. The CDR3 has 16 amino acids. CDR1 and CDR2 (germline): SEHNR, FQNEAQ (reference sequence). Germline trimming cut 5 bases from V and 3 bases from J; bases unmatched to any gene: 9. In DNA form, the CDR3 reads TGTGCCAGCAGCAATAATCCAGGGGGAGCTAATGAAAAACTGTTTTTT. Translation gives CASSNNPGGANEKLFF.

The rearrangement links TRBV14 to TRBJ2-1; TRBD1 matches at 9 bases. The junction had 4 bases not matched to a gene; V was cut back by 3 bases and J by 4 bases. This CDR3 has 15 amino acids. Germline V lookup: CDR1 SGHDN, CDR2 FVKESK. CDR3 region: CASSHPGTGYNEQFF. For the CDR3, the DNA is TGTGCCAGCAGCCATCCCGGGACAGGGTACAATGAGCAGTTCTTC.

The CDR3 sequence: CASTPVKTEAFF. CDR3 in DNA: TGTGCCAGCACCCCGGTTAAAACTGAAGCTTTCTTT. V gene TRBV11-1 combines with J gene TRBJ1-1; D unclear. CDR1 and CDR2 (germline): SGHAT, FQDESV (reference sequence). There are 12 residues in the CDR3. Deletions cut 7 bases from V and 5 bases from J, with 11 bases between.

The chain employs TRBV4-1 and TRBJ2-7; D gene uncertain. The V gene's germline CDR1 is MGHRA and CDR2 YSYEKL. The CDR3 has 14 amino acids. Trimming took off 1 base at V and 5 bases at J, with 12 bases between the two ends. The CDR3, as DNA: TGCGCCAGCAGCCAAGTTGGTCCCCAGGACGAGCAGTACTTC. Amino acid sequence: CASSQVGPQDEQYF.

This chain connects TRBV28 to TRBJ2-7; D not certain. The CDR3 loop spans 14 amino acids. V was shortened by 3 bases and J by 2 bases, with 11 bases between the two germline ends. The germline V gene encodes CDR1 MDHEN and CDR2 SYDVKM. The CDR3 protein is CASSFPGPTYEQYF. CDR3 nucleotide sequence: TGTGCCAGCAGTTTCCCGGGTCCAACCTACGAGCAGTACTTC.

This rearrangement joins TRBV5-4 to TRBJ2-1, with 11 bases that match TRBD1. CDR3 length: 16 amino acids. Germline CDR1 SGHNT, CDR2 YYREEE (reference sequence). V lost 2 bases and J lost 7; bases outside the gene matches: 8. The CDR3 sequence is CASSFRTGGVGNEQFF. For the CDR3, the DNA is TGTGCCAGCAGCTTTCGGACAGGGGGCGTTGGGAATGAGCAGTTCTTC. The full variable domain, completed using reference TRBV5-4 and TRBJ2-1, is ETGVTQSPTHLIKTRGQQVTLRCSSQSGHNTVSWYQQALGQGPQFIFQYYREEENGRGNFPPRFSGLQFPNYSSELNVNALELDDSALYLCASSFRTGGVGNEQFFGPGTRLTVL.